Listed here are 19 T cell receptor beta chains from one sample, sequenced in a study of post-analysis software for immune sequencing data. Study conclusions and caveats: Patients had higher frequencies than controls of about five TRBV segments, including TRBV5-6, TRBV5-1 and TRBV20-1.

Unique-molecular-identifier-tagged TCR beta cDNA libraries were used. TCRdb processed the PCR reads anew with MiXCR; each CDR3 protein has one entry. The sample includes about 170,000 distinct CDR3 sequences, roughly 31% of them seen just once. Antigens for these TCRs are unknown. The sequencing input was blood. The receptors originated from a girl aged 5-17 years with multiple sclerosis.

J is TRBJ2-1 and V is TRBV20-1; weak D call: TRBD2 (5 bases). Trimming shortened V by 6 bases and J by 1 base, and 10 bases separated the two germline ends. CDR3 length: 13 residues. CDR1 and CDR2 (germline): DFQATT, SNEGSKA (reference sequence). The CDR3 loop reads CSALAFSYNEQFF. The CDR3 DNA sequence: TGCAGTGCATTAGCGTTTTCCTACAATGAGCAGTTCTTC.

The V call is TRBV29-1, the J call TRBJ1-1, with unresolved D. CDR1 is SQVTM, CDR2 ANQGSEA, per germline. This CDR3 has 11 amino acids. Trimming took 3 bases from V and 1 from J, leaving 3 bases between them. The CDR3 here is CSVDQNTEAFF. The CDR3 coding sequence is TGCAGCGTTGACCAGAACACTGAAGCTTTCTTT.

In this sample, this clonotype turned up a few times. The chain recombines TRBV11-2 with TRBJ2-3; TRBD2 agrees at 9 bases. The CDR3 totals 17 residues. V was clipped by 1 base and J by 5 bases; unmatched bases: 10. Germline CDR1 and CDR2: SGHAT and FQNNGV. The CDR3 bases are TGTGCCAGCAGCTTAGCGGGACGAGCGGGAGGTGGAGATACGCAGTATTTT. Translated, it gives CASSLAGRAGGGDTQYF.

This clonotype came up many times. The J gene is TRBJ1-2, the V gene TRBV9; TRBD1 might be the D (6 bases). The CDR3 is made up of 14 amino acids. Germline-derived CDR1 and CDR2 are SGDLS and YYNGEE. Trimming pared 5 bases from V and 7 bases from J, leaving 18 bases between. The CDR3 here is CASRPRQETGGYTF. The CDR3 DNA reads TGTGCCAGCAGACCAAGACAGGAAACGGGTGGCTACACCTTC.

V gene TRBV5-1 combines with J gene TRBJ1-1, with D hard to call. V was clipped by 3 bases and J by 3 bases, with 9 bases between them. Germline V lookup: CDR1 SGHRS, CDR2 YFSETQ. The CDR3 loop spans 13 amino acids. The CDR3: CASSYYGDTEAFF. CDR3 DNA sequence: TGCGCCAGCAGCTACTATGGGGACACTGAAGCTTTCTTT.

The V and J genes are TRBV20-1 and TRBJ2-3; D is unresolved. The V gene lost 2 bases and the J gene lost 3 bases, with 15 bases spanning the gap. CDR1 DFQATT and CDR2 SNEGSKA come from the germline V gene (reference sequence). The CDR3 has 15 amino acids. The CDR3 loop reads CSARRAFGKTDTQYF. The CDR3 nucleotides read TGCAGTGCTAGAAGGGCCTTTGGGAAAACAGATACGCAGTATTTT.

A note on this clonotype: Being one base from a much bigger clone, this may be a read error. The chain carries TRBV28 and TRBJ2-1; the D is unclear. Germline V gene sequence: CDR1 MDHEN, CDR2 SYDVKM. The CDR3 totals 16 residues. The CDR3 is CAGSALDSSSYNEQFF. CDR3 bases: TGTGCCGGCAGTGCATTAGACTCAAGCTCCTACAATGAGCAGTTCTTC.

The chain employs TRBV20-1 and TRBJ2-5; D assignment may be TRBD1 or TRBD2 (5 bases each). There are 15 residues in the CDR3. V was shortened by 3 bases and J by 5 bases, with 19 bases between the two germline ends. Germline values: CDR1 DFQATT, CDR2 SNEGSKA (reference sequence). The CDR3 DNA follows: TGCAGTGCTAGCGGGGCAGACGTCCGACGGGAGACCCAGTACTTC. It codes for CSASGADVRRETQYF.

There are a few counts of this clonotype. V is TRBV7-9 and J is TRBJ2-7; D perhaps matches TRBD2 (5 bases). Trimming removed 2 bases at V and 2 bases at J, with 16 bases between. CDR3 length: 16 amino acids. Per germline, CDR1 SEHNR and CDR2 FQNEAQ (reference sequence). The CDR3 protein is CASSLSRGRKAYEQYF. The CDR3 nucleotides read TGTGCCAGCAGCTTATCCCGGGGTAGGAAAGCCTACGAGCAGTACTTC.

The chain combines TRBV12-3 or TRBV12-4 with TRBJ2-2; 9 bases line up with TRBD2. The junction had 4 bases not matched to a gene; V was cut back by 6 bases and J by 5 bases. CDR3 size: 14 residues. The CDR3 nucleotides are TGTGCCAGCAGAAGCGGGAGGATAACCGGGGAGCTGTTTTTT. Protein product: CASRSGRITGELFF.

The genes are TRBV6-2 or TRBV6-3 and TRBJ1-5, with D unresolved. CDR3 size: 15 residues. The germline V and J ends were trimmed by 2 bases and 1 base, with 9 bases remaining between them. Germline values: CDR1 MNHEY, CDR2 SVGEGT. The CDR3 region is CASSYRKGSNQPQHF. The CDR3 region has the DNA TGTGCCAGCAGTTACCGGAAAGGGAGCAATCAGCCCCAGCATTTT.

This clonotype has just a few counts. J is TRBJ2-5 and V is TRBV28; possible D gene TRBD2, 6 bases. Germline CDR1 reads MDHEN; CDR2 reads SYDVKM. The CDR3 contains 13 residues. The V end lost 8 bases, the J end lost 4 bases, and 14 bases lay between the germline ends. The CDR3 DNA is TGTGCCAGCTCCCTGGGGGGAAGAGAGACCCAGTACTTC. The encoded protein is CASSLGGRETQYF.

This clonotype turned up a few times. The CDR3 bases are TGTGCCAGCAGCTCTACAGGGGGCTCCTATAATTCACCCCTCCACTTT. It yields the protein CASSSTGGSYNSPLHF. The chain carries TRBV28 and TRBJ1-6; 8 nucleotides align to TRBD1. Looked up from germline, CDR1 is MDHEN and CDR2 is SYDVKM. The V and J ends lost 6 bases and 0 bases, in that order; junction bases with no gene match: 4. The CDR3 totals 16 residues. Full variable domain (rest looked up from reference TRBV28 and TRBJ1-6): DVKVTQSSRYLVKRTGEKVFLECVQDMDHENMFWYRQDPGLGLRLIYFSYDVKMKEKGDIPEGYSVSREKKERFSLILESASTNQTSMYLCASSSTGGSYNSPLHFGNGTRLTVT.

The rearrangement joins TRBV5-5 to TRBJ1-5; D gene unclear. Germline CDR1 and CDR2: SGHKS and YYEKEE (reference sequence). The germline V and J ends were trimmed by 4 bases and 3 bases, with 11 bases remaining between them. There are 14 residues in the CDR3. In nucleotides, the CDR3 is TGTGCCAGCAGCCCGACCGTAGACAATCAGCCCCAGCATTTT. This translates into CASSPTVDNQPQHF.

Turning to this clonotype: Possible read error: a much larger clone is one base away. The rearrangement uses TRBV6-5 and TRBJ2-1, with 13 bases fitting TRBD2. The better agreement between TRBJ2-7 and the DNA end casts doubt on the J call. Germline values: CDR1 MNHEY, CDR2 SVGAGI. CDR3 length equals 16 residues. As DNA, the CDR3 is TGTGCCAGCAGTTTACCCGGGACTAGCGGGAACAATGAGCAGTACTTC. Residues: CASSLPGTSGNNEQYF.

As to this clonotype: A read error may account for a junction end that differs from germline. The rearrangement links TRBV4-1 to TRBJ1-2; TRBD1 matches 10 bases. There are 18 residues in the CDR3. Germline V gives CDR1 MGHRA, CDR2 YSYEKL. The CDR3 bases are TGCACCAGCAGCCAAGTCCCATCCCGGACAGGGGGGGACTATGGCTACACCTTC. Its translation: CTSSQVPSRTGGDYGYTF.

V gene TRBV5-6 combines with J gene TRBJ1-1; unclear D gene. This CDR3 spans 13 amino acids. The V end lost 2 bases, the J end lost 1 base, and 6 bases lay between the germline ends. CDR1 and CDR2 (germline): SGHDT, YYEEEE. CDR3 nucleotides: TGTGCCAGCAGCTTATATCCGAACACTGAAGCTTTCTTT. Translated: CASSLYPNTEAFF.

This clonotype was seen only a few times. The V and J genes are TRBV4-1 and TRBJ2-3; maybe TRBD1 (6 bases). CDR1 is MGHRA and CDR2 is YSYEKL in the germline V gene. Trimming removed 4 bases at V and 5 bases at J, with 13 bases between. The CDR3 runs 14 residues. The CDR3 DNA reads as TGCGCCAGCAGCCTACAGCGAGGGGGAGATACGCAGTATTTT. Translating it yields CASSLQRGGDTQYF.

In the case of this clonotype: A single base separates this from a much larger clone, so it may be a read error. The genes are TRBV12-3 or TRBV12-4 and TRBJ2-3, with D possibly being TRBD2 (5 bases). V lost 4 bases, J lost 10 bases, and 12 bases lay in between. This CDR3 spans 12 amino acids. CDR3 in amino acids: CASSSRVEAQYF. CDR3 DNA: TGTGCCAGCAGTTCGAGGGTAGAGGCGCAGTATTTT.